The source of this TCR beta chain is a study of blood T cell repertoires in COVID-19. This clone was found once. Assay used: immunoSEQ multiplex PCR; TCRdb lists only in-frame clones, some missing. This sample has some 70,000 clones; 88% occur once, and the top ten carry around 6%. The CDR3 covers 15 residues. V was clipped by 6 bases and J by 4 bases; unmatched bases: 8. The V gene's germline CDR1 is MDHEN and CDR2 SYDVKM. The sample was peripheral blood. This receptor was taken from a woman in her seventies with acute or convalescent COVID-19. J is TRBJ1-3 and V is TRBV28; 8 bases align to TRBD1. As DNA, the CDR3 is TGTGCCAGCAGCCCGGACAGGGTATCCGGAAACACCATATATTTT. Protein: CASSPDRVSGNTIYF.